Listed here is a single T cell receptor (beta chain). The antigen remains undetermined. CD4+ T cells that had been cultured provided DNA sequenced with the Oncomine TCR Beta short-read assay. TCRdb fed the PCR reads into MiXCR, producing one record per CDR3 protein. The sample lists about 20,000 distinct CDR3 sequences; 45% to 60% were seen once. Looked up from germline, CDR1 is SGHAT and CDR2 is FQNNGV. The CDR3 covers 16 residues. Trimming at V came to 3 bases and at J to 6 bases, leaving 7 bases not matched to a gene. Treatment described: 10-day PBMC culture with coronavirus spike peptide pools or control peptides (ViraFEST assay). The record originates from a study of vaccination and CD4 T cells after COVID-19. For the study at large: Median draw time for post-COVID samples was 85 to 110 days post-diagnosis (range 35 to 161).

The source of this sequence is a human donor who had recovered from COVID-19. Sequencing was carried out using CD4+ T cells from blood, cultured in vitro. This chain joins TRBV11-2 and TRBJ2-3; 12 bases line up with TRBD2. CDR3 sequence: CASSFLAGGPGDTQYF. The CDR3 DNA follows: TGTGCCAGCAGCTTCCTAGCGGGAGGGCCAGGGGATACGCAGTATTTT.